The rows below give T cell receptor beta chains drawn from one sample of a study of blood T cell repertoires in COVID-19. Sequencing used immunoSEQ multiplex PCR; TCRdb keeps in-frame clones, though not all of them. The sample contains about 170,000 clones, about 85% of which appear only once. The sequenced material came from peripheral blood. The origin of the receptors is a man in his 60s who had recovered from COVID-19. Each CDR3 is given with its conserved first and last residue. The order of the fields is J gene, CDR3 length, D gene, V gene, clone size, CDR3 protein, CDR3 DNA. A D gene is named only where the DNA matches it firmly. Size tells how often a clone was seen (once, few, many) or the class of an expanded clone, and some rows leave it out.

J gene: TRBJ1-2
CDR3 length: 13
D gene: NA
V gene: TRBV9
clone size: NA
CDR3 protein: CASSAPHFYGYTF
CDR3 DNA: TGTGCCAGCAGCGCCCCCCATTTCTATGGCTACACCTTC

J gene: TRBJ2-3
CDR3 length: 17
D gene: TRBD2
V gene: TRBV7-2
clone size: NA
CDR3 protein: CASSLLGLAVHTDTQYF
CDR3 DNA: TGTGCCAGCAGCTTATTGGGACTAGCGGTGCACACAGATACGCAGTATTTT

J gene: TRBJ1-1
CDR3 length: 13
D gene: TRBD1
V gene: TRBV11-2
clone size: NA
CDR3 protein: CASSRGQEGEAFF
CDR3 DNA: TGTGCCAGCAGCCGAGGACAGGAGGGCGAAGCTTTCTTT

J gene: TRBJ2-1
CDR3 length: 18
D gene: TRBD2
V gene: TRBV7-8
clone size: NA
CDR3 protein: CASSFSGGAGVVYNEQFF
CDR3 DNA: TGTGCCAGCAGCTTTAGCGGGGGGGCCGGAGTAGTCTACAATGAGCAGTTCTTC

J gene: TRBJ2-2
CDR3 length: 14
D gene: NA
V gene: TRBV7-6
clone size: NA
CDR3 protein: CASSLWQGNGELFF
CDR3 DNA: TGTGCCAGCAGCTTATGGCAGGGAAACGGGGAGCTGTTTTTT

J gene: TRBJ1-2
CDR3 length: 13
D gene: NA
V gene: TRBV7-8
clone size: once
CDR3 protein: CASSLATGNGYTF
CDR3 DNA: TGTGCCAGCAGCTTAGCGACGGGGAATGGCTACACCTTC

J gene: TRBJ1-1
CDR3 length: 15
D gene: NA
V gene: TRBV9
clone size: NA
CDR3 protein: CASSVEDQTGGRAFF
CDR3 DNA: TGTGCCAGCAGCGTAGAAGACCAAACGGGGGGCAGGGCTTTCTTT

J gene: TRBJ1-1
CDR3 length: 14
D gene: NA
V gene: TRBV5-4
clone size: NA
CDR3 protein: CASSLQGYISEAFF
CDR3 DNA: TGTGCCAGCAGCTTGCAGGGCTACATCTCCGAAGCTTTCTTT

J gene: TRBJ2-7
CDR3 length: 12
D gene: NA
V gene: TRBV30
clone size: NA
CDR3 protein: CAWNQGTYEQYF
CDR3 DNA: TGTGCCTGGAATCAGGGTACCTACGAGCAGTACTTC

J gene: TRBJ2-7
CDR3 length: 14
D gene: TRBD1
V gene: TRBV18
clone size: NA
CDR3 protein: CASSPGAGGDEQYF
CDR3 DNA: TGTGCCAGCTCACCTGGGGCAGGGGGCGACGAGCAGTACTTC

J gene: TRBJ1-1
CDR3 length: 15
D gene: TRBD1
V gene: TRBV4-2
clone size: once
CDR3 protein: CASSQVQGVGTEAFF
CDR3 DNA: TGTGCCAGCAGCCAAGTACAGGGGGTCGGCACTGAAGCTTTCTTT

J gene: TRBJ2-7
CDR3 length: 17
D gene: TRBD1
V gene: TRBV6-6
clone size: once
CDR3 protein: CASSRERQGVVAYEQYF
CDR3 DNA: TGTGCCAGCAGTCGAGAACGACAGGGTGTCGTTGCCTACGAGCAGTACTTC

J gene: TRBJ1-1
CDR3 length: 17
D gene: NA
V gene: TRBV7-9
clone size: NA
CDR3 protein: CASSLAREGRGNTEAFF
CDR3 DNA: TGTGCCAGCAGCTTAGCGCGAGAGGGGCGGGGGAACACTGAAGCTTTCTTT

J gene: TRBJ1-1
CDR3 length: 15
D gene: TRBD1
V gene: TRBV5-1
clone size: few
CDR3 protein: CASTLSRGPRTEAFF
CDR3 DNA: TGCGCCAGCACCTTGAGTAGGGGGCCGCGGACTGAAGCTTTCTTT

J gene: TRBJ2-3
CDR3 length: 13
D gene: NA
V gene: TRBV6-5
clone size: NA
CDR3 protein: CASRRGLVDEQYF
CDR3 DNA: TGTGCCAGCAGACGGGGTCTAGTCGACGAGCAGTATTTT

J gene: TRBJ2-5
CDR3 length: 18
D gene: TRBD2
V gene: TRBV4-2
clone size: NA
CDR3 protein: CASSQDLSGGAWQETQYF
CDR3 DNA: TGTGCCAGCAGCCAAGATCTCAGCGGGGGGGCCTGGCAAGAGACCCAGTACTTC

J gene: TRBJ2-5
CDR3 length: 14
D gene: NA
V gene: TRBV9
clone size: NA
CDR3 protein: CASSVEAGIGTQYF
CDR3 DNA: TGTGCCAGCAGCGTAGAGGCAGGCATAGGGACCCAGTACTTC

J gene: TRBJ2-3
CDR3 length: 18
D gene: TRBD2
V gene: TRBV7-2
clone size: NA
CDR3 protein: CASSLVPTSGGAADTQYF
CDR3 DNA: TGTGCCAGCAGCTTAGTTCCTACTAGCGGGGGGGCCGCAGATACGCAGTATTTT

J gene: TRBJ1-2
CDR3 length: 15
D gene: TRBD1
V gene: TRBV4-1
clone size: NA
CDR3 protein: CASSQERGLRYGYTF
CDR3 DNA: TGCGCCAGCAGCCAAGAAAGGGGGCTAAGGTATGGCTACACCTTC

J gene: TRBJ1-1
CDR3 length: 14
D gene: NA
V gene: TRBV5-5
clone size: NA
CDR3 protein: CASRREGENTEAFF
CDR3 DNA: TGTGCCAGCAGGAGGGAGGGAGAGAACACTGAAGCTTTCTTT

J gene: TRBJ2-7
CDR3 length: 14
D gene: TRBD2
V gene: TRBV6-5
clone size: once
CDR3 protein: CASSGLAGVYEQYF
CDR3 DNA: TGTGCCAGCAGCGGACTAGCGGGGGTCTACGAGCAGTACTTC

J gene: TRBJ1-4
CDR3 length: 14
D gene: NA
V gene: TRBV7-9
clone size: once
CDR3 protein: CASSLAQGIEKLFF
CDR3 DNA: TGTGCCAGCAGCTTAGCCCAGGGTATCGAAAAACTGTTTTTT

J gene: TRBJ2-1
CDR3 length: 15
D gene: TRBD1
V gene: TRBV15
clone size: NA
CDR3 protein: CASRFDRGSYNEQFF
CDR3 DNA: TGTGCCAGCCGATTCGACAGGGGCTCCTACAATGAGCAGTTCTTC

J gene: TRBJ2-3
CDR3 length: 12
D gene: NA
V gene: TRBV7-2
clone size: NA
CDR3 protein: CASSSPGGAQYF
CDR3 DNA: TGTGCCAGCAGCTCCCCCGGAGGGGCGCAGTATTTT

J gene: TRBJ2-3
CDR3 length: 17
D gene: TRBD2
V gene: TRBV14
clone size: NA
CDR3 protein: CASSQLTSGGGTDTQYF
CDR3 DNA: TGTGCCAGCAGCCAGTTGACGAGCGGGGGGGGCACAGATACGCAGTATTTT

J gene: TRBJ1-1
CDR3 length: 13
D gene: NA
V gene: TRBV24-1
clone size: few
CDR3 protein: CATRPSGGTEAFF
CDR3 DNA: TGTGCCACCCGACCCAGCGGGGGCACTGAAGCTTTCTTT

J gene: TRBJ2-7
CDR3 length: 14
D gene: TRBD1
V gene: TRBV6-5
clone size: NA
CDR3 protein: CASSPGDSSYEQYF
CDR3 DNA: TGTGCCAGCAGTCCTGGGGACAGTTCCTACGAGCAGTACTTC

J gene: TRBJ2-1
CDR3 length: 18
D gene: TRBD2
V gene: TRBV7-3
clone size: NA
CDR3 protein: CASSPLGGAGGPGNEQFF
CDR3 DNA: TGTGCCAGCAGCCCGCTCGGGGGAGCGGGGGGGCCCGGAAATGAGCAGTTCTTC

J gene: TRBJ2-2
CDR3 length: 15
D gene: TRBD1
V gene: TRBV7-6
clone size: NA
CDR3 protein: CASSLADRVGGELFF
CDR3 DNA: TGTGCCAGCAGCCTAGCTGACAGGGTAGGCGGGGAGCTGTTTTTT

J gene: TRBJ1-1
CDR3 length: 14
D gene: TRBD1
V gene: TRBV6-5
clone size: NA
CDR3 protein: CASREGQVNTEAFF
CDR3 DNA: TGTGCCAGCAGGGAGGGACAGGTGAACACTGAAGCTTTCTTT

J gene: TRBJ1-2
CDR3 length: 14
D gene: TRBD1
V gene: TRBV3-1/TRBV3-2
clone size: NA
CDR3 protein: CASSQGTGGYGYTF
CDR3 DNA: TGTGCCAGCAGCCAAGGGACAGGGGGCTATGGCTACACCTTC

J gene: TRBJ2-5
CDR3 length: 15
D gene: NA
V gene: TRBV5-6
clone size: few
CDR3 protein: CASSLGRGWQETQYF
CDR3 DNA: TGTGCCAGCAGCTTGGGTAGGGGCTGGCAAGAGACCCAGTACTTC

J gene: TRBJ2-3
CDR3 length: 14
D gene: NA
V gene: TRBV6-1
clone size: NA
CDR3 protein: CASSEGRLPDTQYF
CDR3 DNA: TGTGCCAGCAGTGAAGGCAGGCTGCCGGATACGCAGTATTTT

J gene: TRBJ2-5
CDR3 length: 16
D gene: TRBD2
V gene: TRBV9
clone size: NA
CDR3 protein: CASSEGPSGGAKTQYF
CDR3 DNA: TGTGCCAGCAGCGAGGGCCCTAGCGGGGGCGCAAAGACCCAGTACTTC

J gene: TRBJ2-5
CDR3 length: 15
D gene: NA
V gene: TRBV7-2
clone size: NA
CDR3 protein: CASSLSSGYQETQYF
CDR3 DNA: TGTGCCAGCAGCTTATCCAGCGGGTATCAAGAGACCCAGTACTTC

J gene: TRBJ2-3
CDR3 length: 13
D gene: NA
V gene: TRBV11-2
clone size: NA
CDR3 protein: CASSYRYTDTQYF
CDR3 DNA: TGTGCCAGCAGCTACAGATACACAGATACGCAGTATTTT